This entry features one T cell receptor beta chain sequence. Its antigen is unknown. No base quality values were provided; no much bigger clone lies one nucleotide off. The CDR3 spans 15 residues, from the cysteine through the phenylalanine. Only the CDR3 region is kept as DNA, spanning 45 bases read in frame from base 1. The germline V gene yields SQVTM for CDR1 and ANQGSEA for CDR2. V and J are truncated by 0 bases and 5 bases respectively, leaving an intervening sequence of 16 bases. The sample is drawn from a study of siplizumab effects on memory and regulatory T cells (dated by TCRdb to between 2018 and 2020). With respect to the entire study: The study looked at the effect of siplizumab, an anti-CD2 antibody, on alloreactive T-cell subsets in allogeneic mixed lymphocyte reactions made from human PBMCs. Study-wide conclusions, independent of this receptor: Siplizumab significantly reduced the cumulative frequency of alloreactive sequences traceable to unstimulated CD4+ memory T cells. Among mappable alloreactive CD4+ clones, an average Treg-derived fraction of 68.8% was observed with siplizumab, compared with 26.9% in control reactions. For roughly 80-96% of proliferating CD4+ or CD8+ clones, no naive or memory phenotype could be assigned. Because sequences below about 10^-5 frequency were poorly captured, only a minor fraction of alloreactive clones could be mapped to unstimulated subsets. Whether proliferating Tregs from siplizumab cultures actually had suppressive function was not functionally confirmed. Unstimulated naive T cells appeared to be more diverse than memory T cells, and naive cells seemed to make a substantial contribution to the alloresponse.

Sorted unstimulated T cells, along with proliferating T cells recovered from mixed lymphocyte reactions, underwent TCRbeta CDR3 sequencing. Fresh whole blood from about ten HLA-typed healthy donors served as the source for isolating PBMCs. Libraries were constructed by the immunoSEQ multiplex PCR assay. About 10^5 TCR templates per sample were assayed by the deep sequencing platform. Genomic DNA extracted from sorted T cells was used for TCRbeta CDR3 sequencing. As for the authors' bioinformatics: The R programming language was used for the clonal analysis of the TCRbeta CDR3 data. Unstimulated samples were compared with post-reaction CFSE-low samples to define alloreactive CD4+ and CD8+ clones. Alloreactive CD4+ clones were assigned to regulatory or non-regulatory origin by matching sequences to sorted unstimulated Treg and non-Treg repertoires. In TCRdb, the immuneACCESS table is reduced to in-frame sequences with V and J assigned. These tables do not hold every clone; where another copy was compared, an unresolved V gene accounts for under half, and the others remain unexplained. V and J calls and clone size come straight from that table; D and trimming were deduced from the DNA. In this sample the table shows roughly 50,000 clones, 93% of which occur a single time. The top ten clones comprise 15% to 20% of the sample.

The V gene is TRBV29-1 and the J gene is TRBJ2-5, and the D gene may be TRBD1, 6 bases matching. The sequencing sample was made of CD8+ T cells sorted from blood. The TCR originated in a human donor in good health. CDR3 protein: CSVEDWTVPPETQYF. The nucleotide sequence reads TGCAGCGTTGAAGATTGGACAGTGCCCCCGGAGACCCAGTACTTC.